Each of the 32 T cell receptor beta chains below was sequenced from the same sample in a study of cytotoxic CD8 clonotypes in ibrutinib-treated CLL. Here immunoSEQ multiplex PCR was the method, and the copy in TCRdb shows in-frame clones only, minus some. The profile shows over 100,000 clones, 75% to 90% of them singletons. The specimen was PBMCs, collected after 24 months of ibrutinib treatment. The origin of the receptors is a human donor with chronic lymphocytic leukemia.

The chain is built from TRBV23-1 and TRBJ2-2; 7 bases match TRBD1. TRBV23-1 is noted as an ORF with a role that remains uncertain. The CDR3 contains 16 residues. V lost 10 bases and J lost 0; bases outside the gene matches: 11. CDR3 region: CATKRPGTANTGELFF. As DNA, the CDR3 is TGCGCCACAAAACGCCCGGGGACAGCGAACACCGGGGAGCTGTTTTTT.

The DNA of the CDR3 is TGTGCCATCAGTGAGTCGGCCACGGGCCTCGGGGAGCTGTTTTTT. It is translated as CAISESATGLGELFF. This rearrangement joins TRBV10-3 to TRBJ2-2; D unresolved. The CDR3 covers 15 residues. Germline CDR1 ENHRY, CDR2 SYGVKD. V gave up 0 bases and J gave up 7 bases, with 12 bases separating them.

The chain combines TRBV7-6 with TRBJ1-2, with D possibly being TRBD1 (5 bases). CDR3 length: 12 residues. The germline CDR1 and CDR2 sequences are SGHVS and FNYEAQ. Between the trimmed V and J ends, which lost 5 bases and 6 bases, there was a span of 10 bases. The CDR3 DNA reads TGTGCCAGCAGCGACCGGGGGGATGGCTACACCTTC. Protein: CASSDRGDGYTF.

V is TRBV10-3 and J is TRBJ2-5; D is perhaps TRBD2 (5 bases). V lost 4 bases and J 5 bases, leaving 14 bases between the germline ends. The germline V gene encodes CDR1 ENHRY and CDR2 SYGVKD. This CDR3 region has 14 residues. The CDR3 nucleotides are TGTGCCATCAGTGGAAACGGGATGATGGAGACCCAGTACTTC. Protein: CAISGNGMMETQYF.

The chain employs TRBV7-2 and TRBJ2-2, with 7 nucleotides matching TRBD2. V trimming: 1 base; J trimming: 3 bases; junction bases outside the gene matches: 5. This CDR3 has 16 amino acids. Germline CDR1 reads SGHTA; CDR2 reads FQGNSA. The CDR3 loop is CASSLGGGRDTGELFF. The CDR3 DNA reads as TGTGCCAGCAGCTTAGGTGGAGGGAGGGACACCGGGGAGCTGTTTTTT.

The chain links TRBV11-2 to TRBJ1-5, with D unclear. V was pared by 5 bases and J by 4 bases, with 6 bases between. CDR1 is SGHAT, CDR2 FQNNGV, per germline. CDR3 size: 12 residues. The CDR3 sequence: CASSRFNQPQHF. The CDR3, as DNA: TGTGCCAGCAGCCGATTTAATCAGCCCCAGCATTTT.

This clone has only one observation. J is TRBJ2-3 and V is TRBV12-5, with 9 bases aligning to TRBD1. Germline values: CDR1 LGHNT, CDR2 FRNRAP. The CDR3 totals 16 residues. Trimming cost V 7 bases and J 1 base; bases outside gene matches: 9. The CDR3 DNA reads TGTGCTAGTGCCATGAACCGGGACAGGGGCACAGATACGCAGTATTTT. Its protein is CASAMNRDRGTDTQYF. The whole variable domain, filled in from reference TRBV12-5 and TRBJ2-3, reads DARVTQTPRHKVTEMGQEVTMRCQPILGHNTVFWYRQTMMQGLELLAYFRNRAPLDDSGMPKDRFSAEMPDATLATLKIQPSEPRDSAVYFCASAMNRDRGTDTQYFGPGTRLTVL.

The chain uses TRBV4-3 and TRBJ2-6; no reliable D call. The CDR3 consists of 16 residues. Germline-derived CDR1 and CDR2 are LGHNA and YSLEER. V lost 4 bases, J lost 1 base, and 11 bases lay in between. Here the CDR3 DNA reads TGCGCCAGCAGCCTTGACACCCGATCTGGGGCCAACGTCCTGACTTTC. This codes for CASSLDTRSGANVLTF.

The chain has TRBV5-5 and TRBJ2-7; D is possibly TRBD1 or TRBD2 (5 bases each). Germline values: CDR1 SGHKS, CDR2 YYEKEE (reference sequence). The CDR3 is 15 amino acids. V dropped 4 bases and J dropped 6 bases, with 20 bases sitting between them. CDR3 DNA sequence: TGTGCCAGCAGCGTGGAGATAAATAGGGACGGCGAGCAGTACTTC. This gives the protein CASSVEINRDGEQYF.

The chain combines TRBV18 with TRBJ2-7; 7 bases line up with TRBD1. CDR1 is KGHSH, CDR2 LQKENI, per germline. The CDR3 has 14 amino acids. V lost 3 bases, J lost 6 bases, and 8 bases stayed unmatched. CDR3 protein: CASSPGNRGREQYF. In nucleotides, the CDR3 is TGTGCCAGCTCACCGGGAAACAGGGGCCGCGAGCAGTACTTC.

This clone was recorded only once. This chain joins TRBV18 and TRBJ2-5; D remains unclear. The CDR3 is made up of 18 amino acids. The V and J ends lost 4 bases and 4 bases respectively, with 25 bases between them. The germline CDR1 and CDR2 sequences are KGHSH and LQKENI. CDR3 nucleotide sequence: TGTGCCAGCTCACGAACCCTGGCTAGGTTGACAAGGACAGAGACCCAGTACTTC. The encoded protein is CASSRTLARLTRTETQYF.

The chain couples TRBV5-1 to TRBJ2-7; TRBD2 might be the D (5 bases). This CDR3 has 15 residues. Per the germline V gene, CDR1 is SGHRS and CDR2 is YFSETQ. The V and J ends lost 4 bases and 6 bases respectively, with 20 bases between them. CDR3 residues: CASSPSVPPGSEQYF. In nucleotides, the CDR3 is TGCGCCAGCAGCCCCTCCGTCCCCCCTGGGAGCGAGCAGTACTTC.

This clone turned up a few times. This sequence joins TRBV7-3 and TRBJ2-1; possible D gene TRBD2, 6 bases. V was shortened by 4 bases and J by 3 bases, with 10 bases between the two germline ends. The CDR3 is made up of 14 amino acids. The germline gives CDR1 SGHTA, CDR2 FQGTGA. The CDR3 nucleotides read TGTGCCAGCAGCTCATATAGCGGCTACAATGAGCAGTTCTTC. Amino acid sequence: CASSSYSGYNEQFF.

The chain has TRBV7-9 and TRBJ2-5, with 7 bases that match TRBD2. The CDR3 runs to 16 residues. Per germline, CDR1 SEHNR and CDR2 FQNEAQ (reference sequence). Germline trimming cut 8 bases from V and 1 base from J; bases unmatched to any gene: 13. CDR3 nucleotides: TGTGCCAGCGGCCGTATCAGCGGGGCGTTCCAAGAGACCCAGTACTTC. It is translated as CASGRISGAFQETQYF.

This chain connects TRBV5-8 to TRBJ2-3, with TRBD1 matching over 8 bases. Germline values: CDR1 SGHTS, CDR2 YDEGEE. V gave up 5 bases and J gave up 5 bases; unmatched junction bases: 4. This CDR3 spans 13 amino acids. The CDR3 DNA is TGTGCCAGCAGAGGCAGGGGGCAAGATACGCAGTATTTT. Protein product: CASRGRGQDTQYF. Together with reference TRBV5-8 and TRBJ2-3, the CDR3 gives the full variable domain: EAGVTQSPTHLIKTRGQQATLRCSPISGHTSVYWYQQALGLGLQFLLWYDEGEERNRGNFPPRFSGRQFPNYSSELNVNALELEDSALYLCASRGRGQDTQYFGPGTRLTVL.

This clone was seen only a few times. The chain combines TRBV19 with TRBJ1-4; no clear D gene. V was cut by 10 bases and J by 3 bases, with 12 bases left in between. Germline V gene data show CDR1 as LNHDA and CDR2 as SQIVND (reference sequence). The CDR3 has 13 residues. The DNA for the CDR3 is TGTGCCACTACTTGGCAGCCTAATGAAAAACTGTTTTTT. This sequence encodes CATTWQPNEKLFF.

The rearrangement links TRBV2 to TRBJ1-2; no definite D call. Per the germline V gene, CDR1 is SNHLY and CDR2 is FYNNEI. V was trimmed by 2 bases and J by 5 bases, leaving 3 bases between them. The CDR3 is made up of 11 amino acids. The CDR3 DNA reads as TGTGCCAGCAGTGAAAGTTATGGCTACACCTTC. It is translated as CASSESYGYTF.

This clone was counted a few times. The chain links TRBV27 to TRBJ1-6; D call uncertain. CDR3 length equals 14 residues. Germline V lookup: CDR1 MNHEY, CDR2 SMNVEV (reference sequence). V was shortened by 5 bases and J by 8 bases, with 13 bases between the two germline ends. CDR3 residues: CASSAADLYSPLHF. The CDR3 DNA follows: TGTGCCAGCAGTGCGGCGGATTTGTATTCACCCCTCCACTTT.

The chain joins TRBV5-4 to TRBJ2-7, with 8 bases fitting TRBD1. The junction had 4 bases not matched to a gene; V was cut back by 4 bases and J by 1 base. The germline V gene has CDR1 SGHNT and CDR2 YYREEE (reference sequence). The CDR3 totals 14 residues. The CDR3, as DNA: TGTGCCAGCAGCGGACAGGGAAGTTCCTACGAGCAGTACTTC. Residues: CASSGQGSSYEQYF.

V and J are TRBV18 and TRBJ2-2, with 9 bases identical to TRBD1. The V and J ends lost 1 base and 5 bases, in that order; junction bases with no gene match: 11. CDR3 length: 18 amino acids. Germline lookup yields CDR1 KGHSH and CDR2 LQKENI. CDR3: CASSPRAPGQGRTGELFF. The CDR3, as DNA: TGTGCCAGCTCACCACGGGCCCCTGGACAGGGGCGGACCGGGGAGCTGTTTTTT. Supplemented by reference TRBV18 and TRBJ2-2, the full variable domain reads NAGVMQNPRHLVRRRGQEARLRCSPMKGHSHVYWYRQLPEEGLKFMVYLQKENIIDESGMPKERFSAEFPKEGPSILRIQQVVRGDSAAYFCASSPRAPGQGRTGELFFGEGSRLTVL.

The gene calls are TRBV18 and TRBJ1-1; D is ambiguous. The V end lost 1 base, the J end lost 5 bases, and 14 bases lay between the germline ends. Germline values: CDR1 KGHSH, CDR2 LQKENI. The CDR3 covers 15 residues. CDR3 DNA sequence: TGTGCCAGCTCACCACGGATAAGAGTGACTACTGAAGCTTTCTTT. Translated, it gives CASSPRIRVTTEAFF.

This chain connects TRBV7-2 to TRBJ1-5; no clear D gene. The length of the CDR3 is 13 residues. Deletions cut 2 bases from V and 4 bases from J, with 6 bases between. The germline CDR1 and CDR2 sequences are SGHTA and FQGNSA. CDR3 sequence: CASSLILNQPQHF. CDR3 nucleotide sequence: TGTGCCAGCAGCTTAATTCTTAATCAGCCCCAGCATTTT.

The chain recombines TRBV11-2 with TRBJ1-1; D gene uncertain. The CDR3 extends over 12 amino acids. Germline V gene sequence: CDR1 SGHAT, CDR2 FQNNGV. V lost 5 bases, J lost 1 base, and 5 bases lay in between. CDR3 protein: CASSRRNTEAFF. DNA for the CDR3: TGTGCCAGCAGCCGCAGGAACACTGAAGCTTTCTTT.

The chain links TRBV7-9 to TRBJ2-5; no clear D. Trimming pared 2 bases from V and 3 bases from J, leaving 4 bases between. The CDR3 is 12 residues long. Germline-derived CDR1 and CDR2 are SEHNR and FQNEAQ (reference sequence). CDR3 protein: CASSLREETQYF. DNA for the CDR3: TGTGCCAGCAGCTTAAGGGAAGAGACCCAGTACTTC.

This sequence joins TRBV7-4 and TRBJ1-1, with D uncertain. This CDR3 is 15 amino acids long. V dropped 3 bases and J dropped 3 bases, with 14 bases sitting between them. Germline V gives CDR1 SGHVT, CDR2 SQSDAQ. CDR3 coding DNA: TGTGCCAGCAGCTTTGTGTGGTCATGGTACACTGAAGCTTTCTTT. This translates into CASSFVWSWYTEAFF.

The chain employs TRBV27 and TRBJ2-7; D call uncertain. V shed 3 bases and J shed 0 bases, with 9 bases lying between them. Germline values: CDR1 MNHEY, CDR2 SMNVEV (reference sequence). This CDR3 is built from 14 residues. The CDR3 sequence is CASSLRPSSYEQYF. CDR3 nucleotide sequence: TGTGCCAGCAGTTTGAGGCCGAGCTCCTACGAGCAGTACTTC.

CDR3 DNA sequence: TGCGCCAGCAGCATCAACAGGGGTTACACAGATACGCAGTATTTT. This encodes CASSINRGYTDTQYF. The chain combines TRBV5-1 with TRBJ2-3; 7 nucleotides match TRBD1. Per the germline V gene, CDR1 is SGHRS and CDR2 is YFSETQ. Trimming took 4 bases from V and 2 from J; bases not matched to a gene: 7. This CDR3 contains 15 residues.

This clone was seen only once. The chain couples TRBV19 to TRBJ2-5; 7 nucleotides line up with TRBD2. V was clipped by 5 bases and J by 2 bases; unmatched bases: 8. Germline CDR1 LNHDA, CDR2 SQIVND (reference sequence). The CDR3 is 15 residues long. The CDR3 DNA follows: TGTGCCAGTAGTGTCGGCGGGGGTATACAAGAGACCCAGTACTTC. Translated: CASSVGGGIQETQYF.

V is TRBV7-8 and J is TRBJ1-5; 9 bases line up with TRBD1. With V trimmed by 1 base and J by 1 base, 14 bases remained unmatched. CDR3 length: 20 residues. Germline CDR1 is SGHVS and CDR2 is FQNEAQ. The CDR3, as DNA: TGTGCCAGCAGCTTAGGATCATGGGACAGGGCTGGAATGAGCAATCAGCCCCAGCATTTT. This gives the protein CASSLGSWDRAGMSNQPQHF. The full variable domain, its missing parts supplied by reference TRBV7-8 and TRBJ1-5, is GAGVSQSPRYKVAKRGQDVALRCDPISGHVSLFWYQQALGQGPEFLTYFQNEAQLDKSGLPSDRFFAERPEGSVSTLKIQRTQQEDSAVYLCASSLGSWDRAGMSNQPQHFGDGTRLSIL.

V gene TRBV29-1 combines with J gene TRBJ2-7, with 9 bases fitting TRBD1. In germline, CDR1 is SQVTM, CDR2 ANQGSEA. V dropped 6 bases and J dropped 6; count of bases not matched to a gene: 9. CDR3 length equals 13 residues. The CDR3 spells CSVAPGQGSEQYF. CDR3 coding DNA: TGCAGCGTGGCACCGGGACAGGGTTCCGAGCAGTACTTC.

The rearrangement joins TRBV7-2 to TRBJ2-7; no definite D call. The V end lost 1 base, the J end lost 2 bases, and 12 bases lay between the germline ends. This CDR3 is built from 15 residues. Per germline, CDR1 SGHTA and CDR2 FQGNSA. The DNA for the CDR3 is TGTGCCAGCAGCTTAGATTTTGGGGTCACCTACGAGCAGTACTTC. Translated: CASSLDFGVTYEQYF.

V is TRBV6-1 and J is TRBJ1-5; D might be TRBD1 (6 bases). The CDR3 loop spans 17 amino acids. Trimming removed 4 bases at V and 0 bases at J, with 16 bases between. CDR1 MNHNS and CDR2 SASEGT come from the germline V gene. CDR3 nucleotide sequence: TGTGCCAGCAGTGGATGGGGGCTCTCATATAGCAATCAGCCCCAGCATTTT. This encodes CASSGWGLSYSNQPQHF.